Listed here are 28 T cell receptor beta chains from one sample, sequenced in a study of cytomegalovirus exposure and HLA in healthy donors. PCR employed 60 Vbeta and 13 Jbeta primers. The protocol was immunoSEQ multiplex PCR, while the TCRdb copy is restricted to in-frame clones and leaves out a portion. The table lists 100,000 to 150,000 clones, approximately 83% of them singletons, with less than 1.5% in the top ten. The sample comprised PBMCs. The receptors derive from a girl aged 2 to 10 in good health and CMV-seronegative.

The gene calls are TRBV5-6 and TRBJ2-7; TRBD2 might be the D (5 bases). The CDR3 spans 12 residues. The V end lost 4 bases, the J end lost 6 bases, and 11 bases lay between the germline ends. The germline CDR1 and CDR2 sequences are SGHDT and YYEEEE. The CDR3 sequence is CASSHLASEQYF. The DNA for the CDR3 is TGTGCCAGCAGCCACCTAGCTAGCGAGCAGTACTTC.

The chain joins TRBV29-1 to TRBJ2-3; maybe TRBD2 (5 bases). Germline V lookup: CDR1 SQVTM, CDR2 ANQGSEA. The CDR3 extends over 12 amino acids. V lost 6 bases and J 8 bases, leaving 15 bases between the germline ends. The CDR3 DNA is TGCAGCGTCCCCTCTAGCTTCGTTACGCAGTATTTT. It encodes CSVPSSFVTQYF.

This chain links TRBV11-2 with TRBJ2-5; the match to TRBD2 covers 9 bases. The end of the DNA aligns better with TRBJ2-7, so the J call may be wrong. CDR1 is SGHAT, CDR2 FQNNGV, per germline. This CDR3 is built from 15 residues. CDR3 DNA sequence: TGTGCCAGCAGCCCCCCGGCGGGGGGGCCCGACGAGCAGTACTTC. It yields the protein CASSPPAGGPDEQYF.

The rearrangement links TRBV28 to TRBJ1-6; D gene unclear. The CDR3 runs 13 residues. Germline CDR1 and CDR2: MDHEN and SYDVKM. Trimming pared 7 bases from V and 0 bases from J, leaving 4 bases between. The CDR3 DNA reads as TGTGCCAGCAAGCGCTCCTATAATTCACCCCTCCACTTT. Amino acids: CASKRSYNSPLHF.

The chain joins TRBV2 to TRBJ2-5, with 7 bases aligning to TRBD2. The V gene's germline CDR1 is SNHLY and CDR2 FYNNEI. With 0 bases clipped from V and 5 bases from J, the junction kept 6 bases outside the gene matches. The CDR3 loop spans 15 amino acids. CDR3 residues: CASSEAVVGGETQYF. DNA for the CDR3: TGTGCCAGCAGTGAAGCCGTGGTGGGGGGGGAGACCCAGTACTTC.

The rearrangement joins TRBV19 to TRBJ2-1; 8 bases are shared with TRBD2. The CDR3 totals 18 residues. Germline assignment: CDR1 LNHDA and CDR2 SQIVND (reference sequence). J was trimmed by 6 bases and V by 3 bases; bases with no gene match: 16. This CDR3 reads CASSIRSGVSGGVNEQFF. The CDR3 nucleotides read TGTGCCAGTAGTATTCGGAGTGGAGTAAGCGGGGGCGTCAATGAGCAGTTCTTC.

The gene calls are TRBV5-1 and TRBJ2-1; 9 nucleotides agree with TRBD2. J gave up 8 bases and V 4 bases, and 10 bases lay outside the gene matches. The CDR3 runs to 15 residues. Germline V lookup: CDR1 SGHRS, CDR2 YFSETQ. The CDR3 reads CASSTGRGGVDEQFF. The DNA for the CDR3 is TGCGCCAGCAGCACGGGGCGGGGGGGCGTCGATGAGCAGTTCTTC.

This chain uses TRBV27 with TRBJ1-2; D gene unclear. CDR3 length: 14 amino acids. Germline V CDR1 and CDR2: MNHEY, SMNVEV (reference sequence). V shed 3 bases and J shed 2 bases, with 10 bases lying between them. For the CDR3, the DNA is TGTGCCAGCAGTTTGTCCGGGGAGAACTATGGCTACACCTTC. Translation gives CASSLSGENYGYTF.

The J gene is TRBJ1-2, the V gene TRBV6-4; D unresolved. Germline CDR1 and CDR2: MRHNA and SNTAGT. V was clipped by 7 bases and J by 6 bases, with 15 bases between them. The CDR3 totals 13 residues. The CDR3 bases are TGTGCCAGCACCTGGAGGTACGGAAATGGCTACACCTTC. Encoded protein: CASTWRYGNGYTF.

CDR3 nucleotide sequence: TGTGCCAGCAGTTTGAACTACATCACTGAAGCTTTCTTT. Translating it yields CASSLNYITEAFF. This sequence joins TRBV28 and TRBJ1-1; D unclear. The CDR3 loop spans 13 amino acids. Per germline, CDR1 MDHEN and CDR2 SYDVKM. Trimming left V 3 bases short and J 4 bases short, with 9 bases between.

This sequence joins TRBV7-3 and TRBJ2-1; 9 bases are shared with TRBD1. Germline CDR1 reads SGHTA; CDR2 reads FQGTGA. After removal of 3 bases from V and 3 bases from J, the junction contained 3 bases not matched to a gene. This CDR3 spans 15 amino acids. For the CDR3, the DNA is TGTGCCAGCAGCTTGGACAGGGGCGACTACAATGAGCAGTTCTTC. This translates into CASSLDRGDYNEQFF.

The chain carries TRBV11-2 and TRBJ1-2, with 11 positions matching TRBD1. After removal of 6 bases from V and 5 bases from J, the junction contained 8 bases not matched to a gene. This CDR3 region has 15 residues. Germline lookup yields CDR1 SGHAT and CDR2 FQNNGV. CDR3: CASSPRTGGDYGYTF. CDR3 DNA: TGTGCCAGCAGTCCCCGGACAGGGGGCGATTATGGCTACACCTTC.

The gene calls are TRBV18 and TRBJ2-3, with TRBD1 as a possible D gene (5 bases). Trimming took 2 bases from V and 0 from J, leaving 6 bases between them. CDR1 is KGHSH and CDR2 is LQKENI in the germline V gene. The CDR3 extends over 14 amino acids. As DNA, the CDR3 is TGTGCCAGCTCACCAGGGGCTAGCACAGATACGCAGTATTTT. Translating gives CASSPGASTDTQYF.

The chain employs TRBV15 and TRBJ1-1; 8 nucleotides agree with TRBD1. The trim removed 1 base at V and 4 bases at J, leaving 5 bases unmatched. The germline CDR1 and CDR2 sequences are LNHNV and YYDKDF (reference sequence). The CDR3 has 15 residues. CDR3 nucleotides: TGTGCCACCAGCAGAGCAAGGACAGGGTCCACTGAAGCTTTCTTT. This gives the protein CATSRARTGSTEAFF. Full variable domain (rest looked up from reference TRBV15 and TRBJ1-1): DAMVIQNPRYQVTQFGKPVTLSCSQTLNHNVMYWYQQKSSQAPKLLFHYYDKDFNNEADTPDNFQSRRPNTSFCFLDIRSPGLGDTAMYLCATSRARTGSTEAFFGQGTRLTVV.

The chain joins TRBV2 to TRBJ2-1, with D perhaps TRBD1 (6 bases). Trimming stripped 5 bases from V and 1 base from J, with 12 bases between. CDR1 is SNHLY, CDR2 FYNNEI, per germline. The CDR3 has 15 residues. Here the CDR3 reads CASSRSGASYNEQFF. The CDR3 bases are TGTGCCAGCAGTAGGTCAGGGGCATCCTACAATGAGCAGTTCTTC. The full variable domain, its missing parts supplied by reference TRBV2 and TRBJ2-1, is EPEVTQTPSHQVTQMGQEVILRCVPISNHLYFYWYRQILGQKVEFLVSFYNNEISEKSEIFDDQFSVERPDGSNFTLKIRSTKLEDSAMYFCASSRSGASYNEQFFGPGTRLTVL.

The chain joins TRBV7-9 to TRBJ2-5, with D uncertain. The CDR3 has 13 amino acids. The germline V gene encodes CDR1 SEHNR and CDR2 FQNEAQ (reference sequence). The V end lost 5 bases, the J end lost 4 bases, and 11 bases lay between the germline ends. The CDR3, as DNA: TGTGCCAGCAGCATACAGCAGGCAGAGACCCAGTACTTC. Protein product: CASSIQQAETQYF.

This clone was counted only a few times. CDR3 sequence reads: CASSLGIGGSEAFF. DNA of the CDR3: TGTGCCAGCAGCCTTGGGATTGGGGGGAGTGAAGCTTTCTTT. The rearrangement joins TRBV28 to TRBJ1-1; tentative D call: TRBD1 (5 bases). Germline assignment: CDR1 MDHEN and CDR2 SYDVKM. The CDR3 consists of 14 residues. The V end was cut by 6 bases, the J end by 7 bases, with 18 bases between. The full variable domain, with the rest looked up from reference TRBV28 and TRBJ1-1, is DVKVTQSSRYLVKRTGEKVFLECVQDMDHENMFWYRQDPGLGLRLIYFSYDVKMKEKGDIPEGYSVSREKKERFSLILESASTNQTSMYLCASSLGIGGSEAFFGQGTRLTVV.

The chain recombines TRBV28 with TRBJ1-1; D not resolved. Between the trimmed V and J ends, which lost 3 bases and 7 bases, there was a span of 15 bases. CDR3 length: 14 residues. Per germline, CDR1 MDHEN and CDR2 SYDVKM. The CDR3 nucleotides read TGTGCCAGCAGTTTGGGAGGGAGCAAATTTGAAGCTTTCTTT. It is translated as CASSLGGSKFEAFF.

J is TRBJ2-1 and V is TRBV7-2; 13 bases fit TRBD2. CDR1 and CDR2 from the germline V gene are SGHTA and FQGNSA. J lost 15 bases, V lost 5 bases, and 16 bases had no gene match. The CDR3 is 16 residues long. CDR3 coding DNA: TGTGCCAGCAGCCCCCCTGGAGGACTAGCGGGGGCACGGGGGTTCTTC. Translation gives CASSPPGGLAGARGFF.

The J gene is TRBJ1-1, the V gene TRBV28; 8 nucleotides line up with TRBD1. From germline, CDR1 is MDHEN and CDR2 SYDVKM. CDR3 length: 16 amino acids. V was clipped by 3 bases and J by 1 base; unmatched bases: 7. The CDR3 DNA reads TGTGCCAGCAGTTTCGCGCGGACAGGGAGGAACACTGAAGCTTTCTTT. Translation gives CASSFARTGRNTEAFF.

The CDR3 DNA sequence: TGTGCCAGCAGCCCGACAGGGGTATACGCCCAGGGTGACACTGAAGCTTTCTTT. Its protein product is CASSPTGVYAQGDTEAFF. The gene calls are TRBV5-4 and TRBJ1-1, with 8 bases that match TRBD1. Germline CDR1 is SGHNT and CDR2 is YYREEE (reference sequence). The CDR3 is 18 amino acids. V gave up 4 bases and J gave up 3 bases; unmatched junction bases: 17. Combining the CDR3 with reference TRBV5-4 and TRBJ1-1 gives the whole variable domain ETGVTQSPTHLIKTRGQQVTLRCSSQSGHNTVSWYQQALGQGPQFIFQYYREEENGRGNFPPRFSGLQFPNYSSELNVNALELDDSALYLCASSPTGVYAQGDTEAFFGQGTRLTVV.

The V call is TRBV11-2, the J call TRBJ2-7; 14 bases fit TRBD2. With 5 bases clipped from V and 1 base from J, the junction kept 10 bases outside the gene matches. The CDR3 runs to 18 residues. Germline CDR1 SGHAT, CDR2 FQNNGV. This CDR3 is CASSHWGLAGDESYEQYF. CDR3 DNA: TGTGCCAGCAGCCATTGGGGACTAGCGGGAGATGAATCCTACGAGCAGTACTTC.

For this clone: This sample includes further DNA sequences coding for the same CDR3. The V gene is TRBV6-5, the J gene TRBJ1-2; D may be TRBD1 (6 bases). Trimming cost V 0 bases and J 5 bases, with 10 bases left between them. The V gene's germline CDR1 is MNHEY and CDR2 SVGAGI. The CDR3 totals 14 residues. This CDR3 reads CASSYSGRGYGYTF. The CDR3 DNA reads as TGTGCCAGCAGTTACTCGGGCAGGGGATATGGCTACACCTTC.

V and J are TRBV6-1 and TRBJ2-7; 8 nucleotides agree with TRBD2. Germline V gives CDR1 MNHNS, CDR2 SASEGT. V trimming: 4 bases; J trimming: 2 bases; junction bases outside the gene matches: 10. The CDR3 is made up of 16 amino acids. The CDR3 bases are TGTGCCAGCAGTGCAACAGCGACTAGCGCGGCCTACGAGCAGTACTTC. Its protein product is CASSATATSAAYEQYF.

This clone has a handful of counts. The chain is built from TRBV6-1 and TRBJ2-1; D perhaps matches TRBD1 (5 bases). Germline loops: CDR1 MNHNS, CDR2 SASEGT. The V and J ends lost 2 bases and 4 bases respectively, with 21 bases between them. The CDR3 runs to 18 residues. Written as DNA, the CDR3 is TGTGCCAGCAGTGAAACGTACAGGCAGCTAAGCCCTTACAATGAGCAGTTCTTC. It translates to CASSETYRQLSPYNEQFF.

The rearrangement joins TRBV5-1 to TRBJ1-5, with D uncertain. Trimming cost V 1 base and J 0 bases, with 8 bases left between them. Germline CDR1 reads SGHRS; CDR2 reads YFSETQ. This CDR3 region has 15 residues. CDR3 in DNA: TGCGCCAGCAGCTTGCTCGGAGATAGCAATCAGCCCCAGCATTTT. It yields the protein CASSLLGDSNQPQHF. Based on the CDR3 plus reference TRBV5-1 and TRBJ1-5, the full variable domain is KAGVTQTPRYLIKTRGQQVTLSCSPISGHRSVSWYQQTPGQGLQFLFEYFSETQRNKGNFPGRFSGRQFSNSRSEMNVSTLELGDSALYLCASSLLGDSNQPQHFGDGTRLSIL.

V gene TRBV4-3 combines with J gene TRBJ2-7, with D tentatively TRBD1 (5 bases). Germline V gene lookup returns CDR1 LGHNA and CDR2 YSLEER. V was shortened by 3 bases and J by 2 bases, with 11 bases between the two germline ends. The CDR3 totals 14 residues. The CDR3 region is CASSQTVSTYEQYF. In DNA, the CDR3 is TGCGCCAGCAGCCAGACAGTCAGTACCTACGAGCAGTACTTC.

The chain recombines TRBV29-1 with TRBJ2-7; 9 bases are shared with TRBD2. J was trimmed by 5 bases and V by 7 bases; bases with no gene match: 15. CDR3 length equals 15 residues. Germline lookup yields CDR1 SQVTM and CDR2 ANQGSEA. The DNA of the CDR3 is TGCAGCGCCTGGTCGGTAGCGGGAGTACCCCACGAGCAGTACTTC. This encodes CSAWSVAGVPHEQYF.